This T cell receptor (beta chain) came from a study of regulatory T cells in long-lasting Graves disease (dated by TCRdb to 2020 to 2022). Regarding the complete study: Newly diagnosed Graves' disease patients had taken antithyroid drugs for less than 3 months. Peripheral blood TCR sequencing and RNA sequencing compared persistent Graves' disease patients with newly diagnosed Graves' disease patients. The study was registered as a clinical trial and conducted in China. A total of 33 samples underwent TCR sequencing, from some 13 patients with persistent Graves' disease and roughly 20 patients with newly diagnosed Graves' disease.

The CDR3 sequence holds 14 residues, the cysteine and phenylalanine included. The retained sequence is limited to the CDR3, 42 bases, with the frame set at the first base. Trimming costs V 5 bases and J 8 bases, and their ends lie 18 bases apart. From the germline V gene, CDR1 is MNHNS and CDR2 is SASEGT. The label giving this sample's time point can be read as: newly diagnosed GD, antithyroid drugs for less than 3 months. For both TCR sequencing and RNA sequencing, RNA was extracted from PBMCs in TRIzol. The diagnosis of Graves' disease followed American Thyroid Association guidelines. Patients were recruited from an endocrinology department in Xi'an, China. From each patient, around 8.3 milliliters of peripheral blood was collected into an EDTA anticoagulant tube. Ficoll Paque Plus density gradient separation was used to isolate PBMCs, and no further T cell sorting was performed. An Agilent 2100 Bioanalyzer and agarose gel were used to check RNA quality, while a NanoDrop 2000 measured RNA concentration.

Receptors were amplified or captured by multiplex PCR. TCRdb shows the sequencer as Illumina HiSeq 4000. To build TCR beta libraries, CDR3 regions were amplified by Arm-PCR using iRepertoire HTBI primers. Gel purification was performed on PCR products prior to sequencing. In the paper's pipeline: Gene usage analysis of CDR3 amino acid clonotypes used the approximately 62 TRBV and 12 to 15 TRBJ segments found across samples. Filtered high-quality paired reads were merged into contigs using COPE and FqMerger. BLAST was used to align contigs to IMGT TRBV, TRBD and TRBJ reference genes, with CDR3 defined following IMGT. Any clonotype with a frequency above 0.1% was counted as a highly expanded clone. Shannon entropy was used to measure repertoire diversity, and the Gini coefficient was used to measure V-J evenness. A clonotype was considered public if more than one individual shared it. TCRdb redid the processing of the public reads, applying fastp at Q25 and MiXCR, and retained in-frame beta chains. For every CDR3 protein sequence, its rows merge into one entry that carries the most common genes and DNA. The V and J calls follow TCRdb's processing rather than the paper's. The sample table holds under 250,000 distinct CDR3 sequences, of which around 20% were seen once. More than 11% of the sample is in the top ten clones.

General findings and caveats noted by the study authors: Patients with persistent disease shared more public clonotypes (about 2,900) than newly diagnosed patients did (roughly 970). The authors acknowledged the small sample size as a limitation that may reduce accuracy. Sequencing and analysis were limited to the TCR beta chain. Compared with newly diagnosed patients, patients with persistent Graves' disease had lower TCR Shannon entropy and fewer highly expanded clones, which suggests clonal expansion. TRBV28, TRBJ1-2 and TRBJ2-5 were preferentially used in persistent disease, while TRBV20-1 and TRBJ2-1 were favored in newly diagnosed disease. Because the primary lesion, thyroid tissue, could not be accessed, the study looked at peripheral blood alone.

This clonotype has ten or more counts. The target of this receptor is not known. Qualities for individual bases were not recorded, and no much larger clone is one base off. The receptor comes from a female donor with Graves disease. In this chain, TRBV6-1 is recombined with TRBJ1-2; the D gene is unclear. Here the sequenced sample was peripheral blood mononuclear cells (PBMCs), taken at new diagnosis, from a patient treated with antithyroid drugs. CDR3 protein: CASSKSGPNLGYTF. DNA sequence: TGTGCCAGCAGTAAGAGCGGACCCAATTTAGGCTACACCTTC.